Below are 18 T cell receptor beta chains sequenced from a single sample in a study of blood T cell repertoires in COVID-19. Produced via immunoSEQ multiplex PCR; TCRdb's table is partial and in-frame only. The data show 110,000 or so clones, around 90% seen once. Sequencing used peripheral blood. These receptors were collected from a woman aged 50 to 60 with acute or convalescent COVID-19.

The chain combines TRBV27 with TRBJ2-2, with D unclear. CDR1 and CDR2 from the germline V gene are MNHEY and SMNVEV (reference sequence). The CDR3 runs 14 residues. V was trimmed by 4 bases and J by 2 bases, leaving 8 bases between them. CDR3: CASSSGLNTGELFF. The CDR3 nucleotides read TGTGCCAGCAGTTCCGGGTTAAACACCGGGGAGCTGTTTTTT.

The J gene is TRBJ2-7, the V gene TRBV12-3 or TRBV12-4; the D is unclear. The CDR3 has 13 residues. Trimming removed 1 base from V and 3 bases from J, with 7 bases in between. The CDR3 sequence is CASSLELNYEQYF. The CDR3 DNA sequence: TGTGCCAGCAGTTTAGAGCTTAACTACGAGCAGTACTTC.

The genes are TRBV24-1 and TRBJ2-1, with 11 positions matching TRBD2. The ends lost 5 bases at V and 6 bases at J; junction bases unmatched: 8. Germline CDR1 reads KGHDR; CDR2 reads SFDVKD. The length of the CDR3 is 16 residues. The CDR3 DNA sequence: TGTGCCACCAGTGCCCTCGGGACTAGCGGCATCAATGAGCAGTTCTTC. It codes for CATSALGTSGINEQFF.

The J gene is TRBJ1-3, the V gene TRBV2, with D possibly being TRBD1 (5 bases). V was pared by 3 bases and J by 7 bases, with 13 bases between. The CDR3 extends over 14 amino acids. The germline CDR1 and CDR2 sequences are SNHLY and FYNNEI. The CDR3 bases are TGTGCCAGCAGTGATGGGGGGGTATGGAACACCATATATTTT. This codes for CASSDGGVWNTIYF.

The chain recombines TRBV25-1 with TRBJ1-2; 7 bases are a match to TRBD1. Germline V gene data show CDR1 as MGHDK and CDR2 as SYGVNS. V was pared by 3 bases and J by 3 bases, with 16 bases of the junction left unmatched. This CDR3 is 18 amino acids long. The CDR3 bases are TGTGCCAGCAGTGACCTTAATCCCGGGACAGACGCGGACTATGGCTACACCTTC. It is translated as CASSDLNPGTDADYGYTF.

V usage is TRBV9 and J usage is TRBJ2-3; D is unresolved. This CDR3 is 18 amino acids long. The germline V gene has CDR1 SGDLS and CDR2 YYNGEE. Trimming took off 4 bases at V and 1 base at J, with 22 bases between the two ends. This CDR3 is CASSSRRFQAWGTDTQYF. DNA for the CDR3: TGTGCCAGCAGCTCAAGAAGGTTCCAGGCCTGGGGCACAGATACGCAGTATTTT.

The rearrangement uses TRBV5-5 and TRBJ1-5; possible D gene TRBD1, 5 bases. Trimming removed 4 bases at V and 3 bases at J, with 11 bases between. The length of the CDR3 is 14 residues. CDR1 is SGHKS and CDR2 is YYEKEE in the germline V gene (reference sequence). The CDR3 DNA is TGTGCCAGCAGCCCTGGGGCACCCAATCAGCCCCAGCATTTT. It codes for CASSPGAPNQPQHF.

The chain has TRBV7-8 and TRBJ1-5; a possible D gene is TRBD1 (6 bases). The CDR3 runs to 18 residues. Deletions cut 3 bases from V and 4 bases from J, with 22 bases between. CDR1 is SGHVS and CDR2 is FQNEAQ in the germline V gene. CDR3 protein: CASSFLQGRGLGNQPQHF. The CDR3 DNA is TGTGCCAGCAGCTTTCTGCAGGGGCGAGGTTTGGGGAATCAGCCCCAGCATTTT. The whole variable domain, filled in from reference TRBV7-8 and TRBJ1-5, reads GAGVSQSPRYKVAKRGQDVALRCDPISGHVSLFWYQQALGQGPEFLTYFQNEAQLDKSGLPSDRFFAERPEGSVSTLKIQRTQQEDSAVYLCASSFLQGRGLGNQPQHFGDGTRLSIL.

This rearrangement joins TRBV14 to TRBJ2-6; tentatively, D is TRBD2 (6 bases). The V end lost 0 bases, the J end lost 2 bases, and 32 bases lay between the germline ends. CDR1 SGHDN and CDR2 FVKESK come from the germline V gene. This CDR3 is 24 amino acids long. The CDR3 here is CASSQDRLLIDDGRNRAGANVLTF. The CDR3 nucleotides are TGTGCCAGCAGCCAAGATCGCCTGCTAATCGACGACGGGAGAAATCGAGCTGGGGCCAACGTCCTGACTTTC.

The chain employs TRBV6-2 or TRBV6-3 and TRBJ2-7; 10 bases are shared with TRBD2. The germline gives CDR1 MNHEY, CDR2 SVGEGT. The CDR3 totals 17 residues. V gave up 1 base and J gave up 0 bases; unmatched junction bases: 6. The CDR3 reads CASSYFSGRLNSYEQYF. CDR3 sequence (DNA): TGTGCCAGCAGTTACTTTAGCGGGAGGCTTAACTCCTACGAGCAGTACTTC.

The V and J genes are TRBV21-1 and TRBJ1-4; the D call TRBD1 from the table was never checked on the DNA. TRBV21-1 is assigned pseudogene status. This CDR3 comprises 12 residues. CDR3 coding DNA: TGTGCCAGAAGGGGGAGAATCGAAAAACTGTTTTTT. Protein: CARRGRIEKLFF.

V and J are TRBV19 and TRBJ1-1; a possible D gene is TRBD1 (6 bases). This CDR3 is built from 14 residues. Germline CDR1 is LNHDA and CDR2 is SQIVND (reference sequence). V lost 6 bases, J lost 7 bases, and 18 bases lay in between. The CDR3 nucleotides read TGTGCCAGTAGCGACTTACAGGGAGTTGGTGAAGCTTTCTTT. Its protein product is CASSDLQGVGEAFF.

The sample holds one count of this clone. The rearrangement uses TRBV2 and TRBJ1-5, with 9 bases identical to TRBD1. V trimming: 5 bases; J trimming: 6 bases; junction bases outside the gene matches: 8. The V gene's germline CDR1 is SNHLY and CDR2 FYNNEI. CDR3 length: 15 amino acids. DNA for the CDR3: TGTGCCAGCAGTAACGGACAGGGGATTCGTCAGCCCCAGCATTTT. This gives the protein CASSNGQGIRQPQHF. The full variable domain, in which reference TRBV2 and TRBJ1-5 provide the parts outside the CDR3, is EPEVTQTPSHQVTQMGQEVILRCVPISNHLYFYWYRQILGQKVEFLVSFYNNEISEKSEIFDDQFSVERPDGSNFTLKIRSTKLEDSAMYFCASSNGQGIRQPQHFGDGTRLSIL.

V gene TRBV7-8 combines with J gene TRBJ2-5; possibly TRBD1 for D (6 bases). The CDR3 consists of 14 residues. Germline CDR1 is SGHVS and CDR2 is FQNEAQ. V was shortened by 9 bases and J by 3 bases, with 17 bases between the two germline ends. CDR3 bases: TGTGCCAGTACAATAGGACAGCTTAAAGAGACCCAGTACTTC. Protein: CASTIGQLKETQYF.

V and J are TRBV4-3 and TRBJ2-1, with D maybe TRBD2 (6 bases). V gave up 0 bases and J gave up 5 bases, with 14 bases separating them. Per germline, CDR1 LGHNA and CDR2 YSLEER. CDR3 length equals 16 residues. CDR3 sequence reads: CASSQDRGSGHNEQFF. DNA of the CDR3: TGCGCCAGCAGCCAAGATCGGGGTAGCGGCCACAATGAGCAGTTCTTC.

The gene calls are TRBV6-5 and TRBJ1-4, with 8 bases aligning to TRBD1. V dropped 7 bases and J dropped 8; count of bases not matched to a gene: 6. This CDR3 spans 13 amino acids. Germline V gene data show CDR1 as MNHEY and CDR2 as SVGAGI. The CDR3: CASTRDRGEKLFF. The CDR3 DNA reads TGTGCCAGCACCCGCGACAGGGGCGAAAAACTGTTTTTT.

This chain connects TRBV5-1 to TRBJ1-4, with 8 bases aligning to TRBD1. The CDR3 runs to 15 residues. Trimming at V came to 0 bases and at J to 4 bases, leaving 2 bases not matched to a gene. CDR1 and CDR2 from the germline V gene are SGHRS and YFSETQ. The CDR3 bases are TGCGCCAGCAGCTTGGGGACAGGGTTTAATGAAAAACTGTTTTTT. It encodes CASSLGTGFNEKLFF.

V is TRBV29-1 and J is TRBJ1-1, with TRBD1 as a possible D gene (6 bases). Deletions cut 5 bases from V and 10 bases from J, with 29 bases between. This CDR3 has 16 residues. CDR1 is SQVTM and CDR2 is ANQGSEA in the germline V gene. As DNA, the CDR3 is TGCAGCGTTCACAAAAGGGGGGGACCCCCTGAAGACGGAGCTTTCTTT. It is translated as CSVHKRGGPPEDGAFF.